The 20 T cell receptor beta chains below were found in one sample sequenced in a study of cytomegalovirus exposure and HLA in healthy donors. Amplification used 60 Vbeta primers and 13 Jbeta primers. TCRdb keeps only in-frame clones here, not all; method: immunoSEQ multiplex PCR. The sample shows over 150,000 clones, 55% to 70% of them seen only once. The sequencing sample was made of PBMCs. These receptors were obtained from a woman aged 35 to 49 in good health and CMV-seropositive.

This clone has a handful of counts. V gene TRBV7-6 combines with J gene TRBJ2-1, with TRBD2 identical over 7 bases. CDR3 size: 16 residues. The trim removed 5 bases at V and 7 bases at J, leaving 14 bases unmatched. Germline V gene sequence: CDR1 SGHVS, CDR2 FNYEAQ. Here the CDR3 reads CASSGFVGGRGNEQFF. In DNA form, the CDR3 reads TGTGCCAGCAGCGGTTTTGTTGGCGGGAGAGGGAATGAGCAGTTCTTC.

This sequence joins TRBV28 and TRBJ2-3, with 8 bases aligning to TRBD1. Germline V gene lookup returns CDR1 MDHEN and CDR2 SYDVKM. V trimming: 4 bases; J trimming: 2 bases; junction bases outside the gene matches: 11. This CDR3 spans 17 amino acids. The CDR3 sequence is CASSSYRQGINTDTQYF. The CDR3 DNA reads TGTGCCAGCAGTTCATACCGACAGGGGATAAACACAGATACGCAGTATTTT.

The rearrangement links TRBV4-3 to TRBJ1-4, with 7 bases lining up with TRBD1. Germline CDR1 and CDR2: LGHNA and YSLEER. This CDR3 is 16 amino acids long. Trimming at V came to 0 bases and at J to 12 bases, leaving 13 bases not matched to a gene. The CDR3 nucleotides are TGCGCCAGCAGCCAAGATACCCCAGGGGGTGTGGGTGAACTGTTTTTT. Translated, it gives CASSQDTPGGVGELFF.

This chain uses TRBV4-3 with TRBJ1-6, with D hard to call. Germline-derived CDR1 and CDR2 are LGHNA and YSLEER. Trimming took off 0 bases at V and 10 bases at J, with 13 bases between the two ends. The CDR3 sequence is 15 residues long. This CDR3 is CASSQEERLRSPLHF. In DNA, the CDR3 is TGCGCCAGCAGCCAAGAGGAGAGGCTCCGGTCACCCCTCCACTTT.

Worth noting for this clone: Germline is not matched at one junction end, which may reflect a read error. The CDR3 loop is CASGEGGANYGYPF. CDR3 DNA: TGTGCCAGCGGGGAGGGAGGCGCTAACTATGGCTACCCCTTC. The chain employs TRBV9 and TRBJ1-2; the D is unclear. Per the germline V gene, CDR1 is SGDLS and CDR2 is YYNGEE. This CDR3 contains 14 residues.

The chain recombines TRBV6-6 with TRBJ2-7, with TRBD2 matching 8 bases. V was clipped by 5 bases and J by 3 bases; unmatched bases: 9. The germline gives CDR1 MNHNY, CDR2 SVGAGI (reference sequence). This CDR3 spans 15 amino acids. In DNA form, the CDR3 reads TGTGCCAGCAGTCTCGTGGCGGGAGGCCTCTACGAGCAGTACTTC. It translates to CASSLVAGGLYEQYF.

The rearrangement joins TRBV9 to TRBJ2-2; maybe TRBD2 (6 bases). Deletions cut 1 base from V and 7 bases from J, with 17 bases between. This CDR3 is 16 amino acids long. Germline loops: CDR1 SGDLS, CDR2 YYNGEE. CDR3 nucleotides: TGTGCCAGCAGCGTATTCGGGAGTTTGTCGTTCGGGGAGCTGTTTTTT. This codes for CASSVFGSLSFGELFF. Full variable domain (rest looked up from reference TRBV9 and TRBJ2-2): DSGVTQTPKHLITATGQRVTLRCSPRSGDLSVYWYQQSLDQGLQFLIQYYNGEERAKGNILERFSAQQFPDLHSELNLSSLELGDSALYFCASSVFGSLSFGELFFGEGSRLTVL.

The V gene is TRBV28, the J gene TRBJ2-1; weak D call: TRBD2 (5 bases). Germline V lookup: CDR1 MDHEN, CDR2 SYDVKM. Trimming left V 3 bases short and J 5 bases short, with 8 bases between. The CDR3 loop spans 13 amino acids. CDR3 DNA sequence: TGTGCCAGCAGTTTGGGAGTCCACAATGAGCAGTTCTTC. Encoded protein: CASSLGVHNEQFF.

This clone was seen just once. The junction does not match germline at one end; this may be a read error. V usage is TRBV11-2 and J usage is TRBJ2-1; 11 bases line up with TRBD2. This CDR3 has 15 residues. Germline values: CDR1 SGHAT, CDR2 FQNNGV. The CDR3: CASSKLAGAVNEQLF. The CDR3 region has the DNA TGTGCCAGCAGCAAACTAGCGGGAGCAGTCAATGAGCAGCTCTTC.

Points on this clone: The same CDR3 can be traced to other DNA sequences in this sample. The CDR3 protein is CASSSYTDTQYF. CDR3 nucleotide sequence: TGTGCCAGCAGCTCGTACACAGATACGCAGTATTTT. This chain connects TRBV7-2 to TRBJ2-3; no clear D. This CDR3 is 12 amino acids long. CDR1 and CDR2 (germline): SGHTA, FQGNSA. V dropped 4 bases and J dropped 2 bases, with 4 bases sitting between them.

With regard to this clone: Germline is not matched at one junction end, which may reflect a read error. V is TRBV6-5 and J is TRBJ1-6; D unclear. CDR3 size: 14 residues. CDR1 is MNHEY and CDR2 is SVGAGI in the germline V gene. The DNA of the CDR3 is TGTGCCAGCAGCCTACAGCTTTCTAATTCACCCCTCAACTTT. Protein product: CASSLQLSNSPLNF.

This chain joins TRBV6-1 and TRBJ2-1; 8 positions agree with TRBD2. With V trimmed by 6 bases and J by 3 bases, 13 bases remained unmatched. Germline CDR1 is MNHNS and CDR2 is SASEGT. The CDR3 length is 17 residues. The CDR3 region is CASSEYRGLAGYNEQFF. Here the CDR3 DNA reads TGTGCCAGCAGCGAATATCGGGGGCTAGCGGGCTACAATGAGCAGTTCTTC.

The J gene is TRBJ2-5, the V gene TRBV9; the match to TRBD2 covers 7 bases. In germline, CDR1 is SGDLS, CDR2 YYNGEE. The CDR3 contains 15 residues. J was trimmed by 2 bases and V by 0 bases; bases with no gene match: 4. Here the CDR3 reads CASSVALAVQETQYF. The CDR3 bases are TGTGCCAGCAGCGTAGCCCTAGCGGTGCAAGAGACCCAGTACTTC.

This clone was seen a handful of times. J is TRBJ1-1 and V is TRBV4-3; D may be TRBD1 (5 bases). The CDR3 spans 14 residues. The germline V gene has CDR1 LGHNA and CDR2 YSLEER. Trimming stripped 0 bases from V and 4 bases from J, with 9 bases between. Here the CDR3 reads CASSQDRGGTEAFF. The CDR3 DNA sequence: TGCGCCAGCAGCCAAGATCGGGGGGGCACTGAAGCTTTCTTT.

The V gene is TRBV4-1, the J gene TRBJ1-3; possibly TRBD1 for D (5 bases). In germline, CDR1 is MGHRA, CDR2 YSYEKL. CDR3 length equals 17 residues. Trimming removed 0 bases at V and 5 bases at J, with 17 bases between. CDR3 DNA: TGCGCCAGCAGCCAAGATCCAGGAAGGGGCCGACGAAACACCATATATTTT. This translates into CASSQDPGRGRRNTIYF.

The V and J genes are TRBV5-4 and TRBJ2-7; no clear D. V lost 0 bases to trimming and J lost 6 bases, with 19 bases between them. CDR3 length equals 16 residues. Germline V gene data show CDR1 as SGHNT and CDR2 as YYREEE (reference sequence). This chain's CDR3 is CASSLGVTSLSLEQYF. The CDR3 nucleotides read TGTGCCAGCAGCTTGGGAGTCACCTCACTGTCCCTCGAGCAGTACTTC.

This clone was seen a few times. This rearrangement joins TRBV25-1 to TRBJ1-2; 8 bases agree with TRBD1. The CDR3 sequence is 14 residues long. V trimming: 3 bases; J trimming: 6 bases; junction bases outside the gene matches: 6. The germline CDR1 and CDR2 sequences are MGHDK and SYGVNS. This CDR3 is CASSDRGRSNGYTF. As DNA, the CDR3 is TGTGCCAGCAGTGACAGGGGGCGATCTAATGGCTACACCTTC.

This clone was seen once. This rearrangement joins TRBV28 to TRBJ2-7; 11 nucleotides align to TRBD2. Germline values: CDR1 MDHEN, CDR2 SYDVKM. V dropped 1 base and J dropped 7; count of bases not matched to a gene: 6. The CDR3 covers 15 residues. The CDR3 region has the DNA TGTGCCAGCAGTTTATCGCGTAGCGGGAGGGGTGAGCAGTACTTC. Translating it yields CASSLSRSGRGEQYF.

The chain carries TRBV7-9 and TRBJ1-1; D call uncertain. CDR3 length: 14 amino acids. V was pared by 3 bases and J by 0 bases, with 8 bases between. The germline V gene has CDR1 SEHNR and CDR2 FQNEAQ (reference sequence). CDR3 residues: CASSFAALNTEAFF. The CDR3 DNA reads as TGTGCCAGCAGCTTTGCGGCACTGAACACTGAAGCTTTCTTT.

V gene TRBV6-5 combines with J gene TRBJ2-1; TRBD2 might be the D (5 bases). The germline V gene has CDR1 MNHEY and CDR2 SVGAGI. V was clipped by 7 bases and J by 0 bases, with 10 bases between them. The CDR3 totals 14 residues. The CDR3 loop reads CASIPGSSYNEQFF. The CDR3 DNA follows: TGTGCCAGCATACCGGGAAGCTCCTACAATGAGCAGTTCTTC.